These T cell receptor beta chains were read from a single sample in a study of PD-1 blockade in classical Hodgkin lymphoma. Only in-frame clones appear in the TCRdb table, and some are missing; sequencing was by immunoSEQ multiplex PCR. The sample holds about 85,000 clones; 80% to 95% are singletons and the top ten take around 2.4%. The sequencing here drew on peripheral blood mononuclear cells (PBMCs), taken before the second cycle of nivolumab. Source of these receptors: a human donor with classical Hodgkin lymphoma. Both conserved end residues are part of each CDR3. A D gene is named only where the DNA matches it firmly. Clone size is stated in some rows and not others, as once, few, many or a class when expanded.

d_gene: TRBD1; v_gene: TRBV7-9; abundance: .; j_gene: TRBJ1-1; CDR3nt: TGTGCCAGCAGCCGAATAACGGGGACAGGGGCCCCTGAAGCTTTCTTT; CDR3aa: CASSRITGTGAPEAFF
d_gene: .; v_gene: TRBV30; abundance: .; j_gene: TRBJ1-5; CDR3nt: TGTGCCTGGAGACCGAGTTACCGCTCTCAGCCCCAGCATTTT; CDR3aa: CAWRPSYRSQPQHF
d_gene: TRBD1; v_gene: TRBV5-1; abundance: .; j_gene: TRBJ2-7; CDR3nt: TGCGCCAGCAGCAATGGACAGGGGGCGCTTCGGGAGCAGTACTTC; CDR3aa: CASSNGQGALREQYF
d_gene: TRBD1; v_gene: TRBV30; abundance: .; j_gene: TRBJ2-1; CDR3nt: TGTGCCTGGAAAAACAGGGGGGCCTACAATGAGCAGTTCTTC; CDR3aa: CAWKNRGAYNEQFF
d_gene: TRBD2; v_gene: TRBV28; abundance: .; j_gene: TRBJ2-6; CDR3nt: TGTGCCAGCAGCCCCTGGGAGGGGTCCCGGGGGAGCTCTGGGGCCAACGTCCTGACTTTC; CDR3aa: CASSPWEGSRGSSGANVLTF
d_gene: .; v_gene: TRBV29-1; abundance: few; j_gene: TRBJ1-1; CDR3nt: TGCAGCGTTGAGTCGGGGGGCAACACTGAAGCTTTCTTT; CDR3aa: CSVESGGNTEAFF
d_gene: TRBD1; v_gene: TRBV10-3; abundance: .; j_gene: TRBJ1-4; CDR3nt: TGTGCCATCAGTGAGTCTTTCCGGACAGGGAATGAAAAACTGTTTTTT; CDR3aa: CAISESFRTGNEKLFF
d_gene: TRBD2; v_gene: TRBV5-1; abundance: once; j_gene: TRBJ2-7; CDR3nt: TGCGCCAGCAGCTACGGACTAGCGTACGAGCAGTACTTC; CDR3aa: CASSYGLAYEQYF
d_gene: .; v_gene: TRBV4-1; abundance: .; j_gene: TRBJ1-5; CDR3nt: TGCGCCAGCAGCCCAGCGGACAGATACAATCAGCCCCAGCATTTT; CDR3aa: CASSPADRYNQPQHF
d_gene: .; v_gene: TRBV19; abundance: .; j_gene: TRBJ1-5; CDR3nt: TGTGCCAGTAGTATGCAGGGACTAAATCAGCCCCAGCATTTT; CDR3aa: CASSMQGLNQPQHF
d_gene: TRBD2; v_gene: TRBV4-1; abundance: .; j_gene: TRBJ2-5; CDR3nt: TGCGCCAGCAGCCTTCAAGATAGGGGAGGGGCAGAGACCCAGTACTTC; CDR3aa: CASSLQDRGGAETQYF
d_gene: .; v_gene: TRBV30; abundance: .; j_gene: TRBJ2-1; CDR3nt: TGTGCCTGGAGTATTCAGGGGGGCAATGAGCAGTTCTTC; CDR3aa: CAWSIQGGNEQFF
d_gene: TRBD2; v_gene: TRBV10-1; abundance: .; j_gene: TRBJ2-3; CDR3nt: TGCGCCAGCAAGCTAGCGGGATCAGATACGCAGTATTTT; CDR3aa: CASKLAGSDTQYF
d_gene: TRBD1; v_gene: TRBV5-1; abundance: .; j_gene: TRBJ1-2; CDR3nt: TGCGCCAGCAGCTTGGGACAGGGAATGGGCTATGGCTACACCTTC; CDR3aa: CASSLGQGMGYGYTF
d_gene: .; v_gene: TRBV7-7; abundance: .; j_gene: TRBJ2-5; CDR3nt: TGTGCCAGCAGTTTAGGGGCTGGGCAGGAGGGTGAATGGACCCAGTACTTC; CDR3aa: CASSLGAGQEGEWTQYF
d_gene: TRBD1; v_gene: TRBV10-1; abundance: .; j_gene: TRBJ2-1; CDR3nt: TGCGCCAGCAGTCAGGCCCGGGACAGAAGGAACAATGAGCAGTTCTTC; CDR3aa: CASSQARDRRNNEQFF
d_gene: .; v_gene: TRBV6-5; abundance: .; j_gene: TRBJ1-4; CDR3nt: TGTGCCAGCAGTTACCCCCCTTGGGAAAAACTGTTTTTT; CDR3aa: CASSYPPWEKLFF
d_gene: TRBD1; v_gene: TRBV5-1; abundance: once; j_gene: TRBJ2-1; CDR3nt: TGCGCCAGCGCCCTCCGACAGGGGTCCTACAATGAGCAGTTCTTC; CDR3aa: CASALRQGSYNEQFF
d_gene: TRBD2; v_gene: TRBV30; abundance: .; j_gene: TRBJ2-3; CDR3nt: TGTGCCTGGACCACGGGACTAGCGGCACAAGGTACGCAGTATTTT; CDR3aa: CAWTTGLAAQGTQYF
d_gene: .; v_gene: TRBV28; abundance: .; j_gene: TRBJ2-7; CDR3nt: TGTGCCAGCAGTTCGCCTGTGGGGACAAGAGTACACGAGCAGTACTTC; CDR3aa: CASSSPVGTRVHEQYF
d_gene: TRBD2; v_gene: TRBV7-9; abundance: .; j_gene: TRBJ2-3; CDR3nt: TGTGCCAGCACCGGGACTAGTCGAGATACGCAGTATTTT; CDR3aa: CASTGTSRDTQYF
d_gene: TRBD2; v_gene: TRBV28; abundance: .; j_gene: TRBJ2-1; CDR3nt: TGTGCCAGCAGTATACTAGCGCAGTACAATGAGCAGTTCTTC; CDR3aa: CASSILAQYNEQFF